This TCR beta chain was obtained from a study of OX40 agonist ivuxolimab in advanced cancers. Overall study context: Given to patients was ivuxolimab, an agonistic anti-OX40 (CD134) antibody. Therapy given before enrollment (anti-PD-1, anti-PD-L1 or anti-CTLA-4) was allowed, and around 40% had some. Findings of the study overall: The average count of expanded clones was higher among CD8+ T cells than among CD4+.

Data came from immunoSEQ multiplex PCR; TCRdb stores just in-frame clones and leaves some out. The sample holds 15,000 to 20,000 clones; 72% are singletons and the top ten take approximately 22%. Remarks on this clone: Its antigen is currently unknown. Other DNA sequences in the same sample also yield this CDR3.

CDR1 is SGDLS, CDR2 YYNGEE, per germline. The CDR3 contains 14 residues. The V gene lost 4 bases and the J gene lost 2 bases, with 10 bases spanning the gap. Material: CD4+ or CD8+ T cells sorted from blood, obtained in a trial of the OX40 agonist ivuxolimab. The sequence derives from an adult with an advanced solid tumor such as melanoma, head and neck, liver or kidney cancer. The V gene is TRBV9, the J gene TRBJ1-5, with D tentatively TRBD1 (5 bases). CDR3: CASSPGLGNQPQHF. In DNA form, the CDR3 reads TGTGCCAGCAGCCCGGGACTCGGCAATCAGCCCCAGCATTTT.